The following is a T cell receptor (beta chain) sequence with its context. No antigen is known for it. This specimen belongs to a study of monozygotic twins with inflammatory bowel disease. Findings of the study overall: TCRbeta inverse Simpson diversity was decreased in IBD patients versus healthy co-twins.

TCRdb derives one entry per CDR3 protein from the 5' RACE reads, leaving out DNA. The sample totals roughly 330,000 distinct CDR3 sequences. The TCR originated in a human donor with ulcerative colitis or Crohn's disease, or a healthy co-twin of an affected twin (not recorded which). The sample was blood.

The chain's CDR3 is CASSPQGQGWGEKLFF. This sequence joins TRBV5-1 and TRBJ1-4; the D call of TRBD1 rests on TCRdb alone, since no DNA is present to check it. The CDR3 length is 16 residues. The germline V gene encodes CDR1 SGHRS and CDR2 YFSETQ.